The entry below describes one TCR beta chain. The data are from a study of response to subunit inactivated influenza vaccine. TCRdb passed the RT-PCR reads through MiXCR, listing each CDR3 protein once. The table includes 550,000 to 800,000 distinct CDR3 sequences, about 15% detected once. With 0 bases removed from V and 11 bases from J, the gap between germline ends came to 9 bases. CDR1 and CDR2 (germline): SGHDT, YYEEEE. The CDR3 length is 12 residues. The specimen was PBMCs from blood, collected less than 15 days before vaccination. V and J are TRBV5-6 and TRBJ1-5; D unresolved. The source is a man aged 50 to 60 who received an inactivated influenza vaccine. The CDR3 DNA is TGTGCCAGCAGCTTGGGGAACACGGCCCAGCATTTT. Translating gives CASSLGNTAQHF.